A selection of T cell receptor beta chains follows, all from one sample in a study of graft-versus-host responses after intestinal transplantation. The method was immunoSEQ multiplex PCR; TCRdb's version includes in-frame clones alone and lacks a portion of them. The sample includes 45,000 to 50,000 clones, 80% to 95% seen only once; the top ten take around 6.3%. Source: PBMCs, taken 750 to 800 days after a first intestinal transplant, on the day of a second. The receptors were gathered from a human patient who received an intestinal transplant, so some T cells may come from the graft donor. Both conserved end residues are part of each CDR3. Fields, in order: V gene, J gene, D gene, clone size, CDR3 DNA, CDR3 protein. The D gene is left open where the match is weak. Clone size appears in some rows only: once, few, many, or a class for an expanded clone.

TRBV28,TRBJ2-1,NA,NA,TGTGCCAGCAGGGGACCCGGGACGCAAGCTTGGGATGAGCAGTTCTTC,CASRGPGTQAWDEQFF
TRBV19,TRBJ2-1,TRBD2,NA,TGTGCCAGTAGTATCCCTAGCGGGAGGGCCAATGAGCAGTTCTTC,CASSIPSGRANEQFF
TRBV27,TRBJ2-1,NA,NA,TGTGCCAGCAGTTTATCCTCGGGACTCGTTTACAATGAGCAGTTCTTC,CASSLSSGLVYNEQFF
TRBV6-1,TRBJ2-7,NA,NA,TGTGCCAGCAGTGAAATGGAGGGGGGCCCCTACGAGCAGTACTTC,CASSEMEGGPYEQYF
TRBV28,TRBJ2-3,NA,NA,TGTGCCAGCAGTACCAGGACAGATACGCAGTATTTT,CASSTRTDTQYF
TRBV6-5,TRBJ1-1,NA,NA,TGTGCCAGCAGTTACACCGTAACAAGGTTGAACACTGAAGCTTTCTTT,CASSYTVTRLNTEAFF
TRBV5-6,TRBJ2-7,TRBD1,once,TGTGCCAGCAGCTTTATCGGGACAGGGAGCTACGAGCAGTACTTC,CASSFIGTGSYEQYF
TRBV2,TRBJ2-1,NA,NA,TGTGCCAGCAGTTACAGGGGCGGGAGTGAGCAGTTCTTC,CASSYRGGSEQFF
TRBV5-1,TRBJ2-1,TRBD1,NA,TGCGCCAGCAGCTTGGCCGTGGGACAGTACAATGAGCAGTTCTTC,CASSLAVGQYNEQFF
TRBV27,TRBJ2-5,TRBD2,NA,TGTGCCAGCCGGGGACTAGCGCTCCAAGAGACCCAGTACTTC,CASRGLALQETQYF
TRBV10-3,TRBJ1-1,NA,NA,TGTGCCATCAGTGAGTTAAGGGCCACTGAAGCTTTCTTT,CAISELRATEAFF
TRBV7-8,TRBJ1-1,NA,NA,TGTGCCAGCAGCTTAGCGCCTCTAGAAGCTTTCTTT,CASSLAPLEAFF
TRBV19,TRBJ2-7,NA,once,TGTGCCAGTAGTATAGGTGGGGCCTACGAGCAGTACTTC,CASSIGGAYEQYF
TRBV15,TRBJ1-5,NA,NA,TGTGCCACCAGCAGAGCGGGGCGTCAGCCCCAGCATTTT,CATSRAGRQPQHF
TRBV15,TRBJ2-2,NA,NA,TGTGCCACCAGCAGGGACTACTACTCGACCGGGGAGCTGTTTTTT,CATSRDYYSTGELFF
TRBV6-5,TRBJ1-2,NA,NA,TGTGCCAGCAGTTACTCGACAGGCTATGGCTACACCTTC,CASSYSTGYGYTF
TRBV5-1,TRBJ2-5,NA,once,TGCGCCAGCAGCTTTAGCGGACAAGAGACCCAGTACTTC,CASSFSGQETQYF
TRBV9,TRBJ2-1,NA,NA,TGTGCCAGCAGCCCAAAGCCGGATGAGCAGTTCTTC,CASSPKPDEQFF
TRBV14,TRBJ2-5,NA,NA,TGTGCCAGCAGCCAAATACAGGGTCAAGAGACCCAGTACTTC,CASSQIQGQETQYF
TRBV29-1,TRBJ1-3,NA,NA,TGCAGCGTTGGTCGTGGGGGAAACACCATATATTTT,CSVGRGGNTIYF